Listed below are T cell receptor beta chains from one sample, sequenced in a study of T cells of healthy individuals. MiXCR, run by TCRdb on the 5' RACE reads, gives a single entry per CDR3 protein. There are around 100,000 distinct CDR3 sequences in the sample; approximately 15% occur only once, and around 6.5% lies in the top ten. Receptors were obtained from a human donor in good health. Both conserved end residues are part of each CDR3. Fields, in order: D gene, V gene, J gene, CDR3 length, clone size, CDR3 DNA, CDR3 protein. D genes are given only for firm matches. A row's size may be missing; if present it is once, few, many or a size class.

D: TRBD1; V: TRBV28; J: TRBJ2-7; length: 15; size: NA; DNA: TGTGCCAGCACCTTGGAGGGACAGGGGACCTACGAGCAGTACTTC; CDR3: CASTLEGQGTYEQYF
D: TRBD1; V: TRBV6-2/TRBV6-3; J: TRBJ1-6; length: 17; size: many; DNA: TGTGCCAGCAGTTACTCGATGGACAGGGGGCAAAATTCACCCCTCCACTTT; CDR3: CASSYSMDRGQNSPLHF
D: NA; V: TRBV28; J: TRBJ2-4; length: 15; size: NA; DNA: TGTGCCAGCAGTTTATTGGAGGGAGCCAAAAACATTCAGTACTTC; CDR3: CASSLLEGAKNIQYF
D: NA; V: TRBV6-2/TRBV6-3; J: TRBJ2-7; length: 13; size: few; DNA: TGTGCCAGCGGAAAGGGGTTTCCCTACGAGCAGTACTTC; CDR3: CASGKGFPYEQYF
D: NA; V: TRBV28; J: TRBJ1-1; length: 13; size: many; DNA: TGTGCCAGCAGCCCTCTTAGTAACACTGAAGCTTTCTTT; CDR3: CASSPLSNTEAFF
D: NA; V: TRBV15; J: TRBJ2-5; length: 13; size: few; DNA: TGTGCCACCAGTCTGATCACTCGGGAGACCCAGTACTTC; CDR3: CATSLITRETQYF
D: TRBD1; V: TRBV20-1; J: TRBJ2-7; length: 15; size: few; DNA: TGCAGTGCTAGAGGCGGGACAGGGGTCTCCTACGAGCAGTACTTC; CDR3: CSARGGTGVSYEQYF
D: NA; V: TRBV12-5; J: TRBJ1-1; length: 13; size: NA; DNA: TGTGCTAGTGCCCCGACCGCGGGAACTGAAGCTTTCTTT; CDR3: CASAPTAGTEAFF
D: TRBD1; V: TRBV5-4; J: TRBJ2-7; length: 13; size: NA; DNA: TGTGCCAGCAGGACAGGGGGTAAGGACGAGCAGTACTTC; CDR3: CASRTGGKDEQYF
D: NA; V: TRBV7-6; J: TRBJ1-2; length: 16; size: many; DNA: TGTGCCAGCAGCTTAGGTAGCGGGCCTTCGGGGTATGGCTACACCTTC; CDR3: CASSLGSGPSGYGYTF
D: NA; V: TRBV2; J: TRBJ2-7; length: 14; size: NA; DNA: TGTGCCAGCAGTGAACCCACCCTACGCTACGAGCAGTACTTC; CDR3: CASSEPTLRYEQYF
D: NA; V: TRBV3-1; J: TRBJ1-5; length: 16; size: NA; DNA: TGTGCCAGCAGCCAAGGGGGGTTTGCAGGGAATCAGCCCCAGCATTTT; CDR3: CASSQGGFAGNQPQHF
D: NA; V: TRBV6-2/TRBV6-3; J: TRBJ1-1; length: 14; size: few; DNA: TGTGCCGGCAATCGCGGTGGGGCGGACACTGAAGCTTTCTTT; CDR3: CAGNRGGADTEAFF
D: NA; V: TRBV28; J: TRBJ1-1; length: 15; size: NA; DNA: TGTGCCAGCAGACCTCTCGGGGGGTTTGGCACTGAAGCTTTCTTT; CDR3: CASRPLGGFGTEAFF
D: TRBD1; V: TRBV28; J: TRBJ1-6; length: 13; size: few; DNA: TGTGCCAGCATTGGACAGGGCCTTTCACCCCTCCACTTT; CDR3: CASIGQGLSPLHF
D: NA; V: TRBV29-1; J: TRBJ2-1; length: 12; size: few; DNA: TGCAGCGCCTCGGACCCGTACAATGAGCAGTTCTTC; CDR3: CSASDPYNEQFF
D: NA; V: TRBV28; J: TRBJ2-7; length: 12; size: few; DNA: TGTGCCAGCAGTCCCAGCTCCTACGAGCAGTACTTC; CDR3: CASSPSSYEQYF
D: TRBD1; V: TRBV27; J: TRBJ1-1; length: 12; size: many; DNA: TGTGCCAGCTCCCAGGACAGGCTAAGAGCTTTCTTT; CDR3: CASSQDRLRAFF
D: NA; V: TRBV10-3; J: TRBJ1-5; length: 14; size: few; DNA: TGTGCCATCAGTGAGTCTGGGGGGTATCAGCCCCAGCATTTT; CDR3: CAISESGGYQPQHF
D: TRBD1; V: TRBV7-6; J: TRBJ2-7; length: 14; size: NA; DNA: TGTGCCAGCAGCTTGGGGGACAGTAATATCGAGCAGTACTTC; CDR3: CASSLGDSNIEQYF
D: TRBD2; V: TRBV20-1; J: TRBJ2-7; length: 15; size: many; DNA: TGCAGTGCTAGAAATTGGGGGACTAGCGGGTACGAGCAGTACTTC; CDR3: CSARNWGTSGYEQYF
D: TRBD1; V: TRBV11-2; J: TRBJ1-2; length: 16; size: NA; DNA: TGTGCCAGCAGCCCCCGGGTAACAGGGGGAAACTATGGCTACACCTTC; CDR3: CASSPRVTGGNYGYTF
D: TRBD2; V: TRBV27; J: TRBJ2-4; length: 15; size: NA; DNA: TGTGCCAGCAGTTTATCCGCGGGGGGTGGGAACATTCAGTACTTC; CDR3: CASSLSAGGGNIQYF
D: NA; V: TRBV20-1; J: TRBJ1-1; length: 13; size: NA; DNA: TGCAGTGCTATTGAGGATACGAACACTGAAGCTTTCTTT; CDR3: CSAIEDTNTEAFF
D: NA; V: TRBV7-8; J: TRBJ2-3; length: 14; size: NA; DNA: TGTGCCAGCAGCCTTTCCCCGGGGACTCAGCCCCAGTATTTT; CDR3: CASSLSPGTQPQYF
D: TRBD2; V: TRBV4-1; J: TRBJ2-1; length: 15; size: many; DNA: TGCGCCAGCAGCCAGGGACTAGCTTCCGAGGATGAGCAGTTCTTC; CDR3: CASSQGLASEDEQFF
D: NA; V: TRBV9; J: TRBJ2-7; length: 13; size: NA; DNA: TGTGCCAGCAGCCCTGACACCCCCTACGAGCAGTACTTC; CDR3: CASSPDTPYEQYF
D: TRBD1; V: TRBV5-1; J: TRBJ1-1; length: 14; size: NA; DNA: TGCGCCAGCAGCGGCGGGACAGGGAGCACTGAAGCTTTCTTT; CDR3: CASSGGTGSTEAFF
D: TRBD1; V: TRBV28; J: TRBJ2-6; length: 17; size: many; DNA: TGTGCCAGCAGTCCAGGGACAGGGGGCTCTGGGGCCAACGTCCTGACTTTC; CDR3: CASSPGTGGSGANVLTF
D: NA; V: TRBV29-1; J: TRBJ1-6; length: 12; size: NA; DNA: TGCAGCGCCCGGGACGGAGATTCACCCCTCCACTTT; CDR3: CSARDGDSPLHF
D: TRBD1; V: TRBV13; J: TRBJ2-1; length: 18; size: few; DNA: TGTGCCAGCAGCTTAGTCCCTTCAGACAGGGGCCCCTACAATGAGCAGTTCTTC; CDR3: CASSLVPSDRGPYNEQFF
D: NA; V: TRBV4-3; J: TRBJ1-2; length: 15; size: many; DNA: TGCGCCAGCAGTCATTGGGGCGGAAGGCCCTATGGCTACACCTTC; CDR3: CASSHWGGRPYGYTF
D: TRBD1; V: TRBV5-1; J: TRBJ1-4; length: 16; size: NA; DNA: TGCGCCAGCAGCGGGACAGGGGTCGGATCTAATGAAAAACTGTTTTTT; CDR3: CASSGTGVGSNEKLFF
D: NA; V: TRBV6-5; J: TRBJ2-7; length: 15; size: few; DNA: TGTGCCAGCAGTTACAGGCTAGGGGGAACCTACGAGCAGTACTTC; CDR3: CASSYRLGGTYEQYF
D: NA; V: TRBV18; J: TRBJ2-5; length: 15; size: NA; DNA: TGTGCCAGCTCACCGGGCAGAGGACCCCAAGAGACCCAGTACTTC; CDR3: CASSPGRGPQETQYF
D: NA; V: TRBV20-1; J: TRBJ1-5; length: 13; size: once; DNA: TGCAGTGCTTCGAGGGAGGGGGATCAGCCCCAGCATTTT; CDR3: CSASREGDQPQHF
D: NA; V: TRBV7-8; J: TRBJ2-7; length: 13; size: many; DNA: TGTGCCAGCAGCTGGGACTTCACCTACGAGCAGTACTTC; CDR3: CASSWDFTYEQYF
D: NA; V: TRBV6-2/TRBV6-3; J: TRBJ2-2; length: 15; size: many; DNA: TGTGCCAGCAGCCCCTCAATAGAGAACACCGGGGAGCTGTTTTTT; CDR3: CASSPSIENTGELFF
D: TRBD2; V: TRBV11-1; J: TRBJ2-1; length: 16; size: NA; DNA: TGTGCCAGCAGCTTTGATCTAGCGGGAGGGCGGGGTGAGCAGTTCTTC; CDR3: CASSFDLAGGRGEQFF
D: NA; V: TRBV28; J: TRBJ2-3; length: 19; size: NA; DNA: TGTGCCAGCAGTTTGTTTGAAAACAGGGGGGGCCGAAGCACAGATACGCAGTATTTT; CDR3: CASSLFENRGGRSTDTQYF
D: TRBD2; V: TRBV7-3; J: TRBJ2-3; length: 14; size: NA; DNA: TGTGCCAGCAGTCCGACTAGCGGCACAGATACGCAGTATTTT; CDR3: CASSPTSGTDTQYF
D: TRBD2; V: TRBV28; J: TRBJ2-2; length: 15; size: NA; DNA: TGTGCCAGCAGAAGCGGGGGCGACGACACCGGGGAGCTGTTTTTT; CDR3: CASRSGGDDTGELFF
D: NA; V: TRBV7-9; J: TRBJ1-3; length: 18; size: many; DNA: TGTGCCAGCAGCTCAGGAGGCGGGATACAGGGCTCTGGAAACACCATATATTTT; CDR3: CASSSGGGIQGSGNTIYF
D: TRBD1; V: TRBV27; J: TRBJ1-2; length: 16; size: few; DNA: TGTGCCAGCAGTTTATCGACAGGGGAGAGGAGCTATGGCTACAACTTC; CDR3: CASSLSTGERSYGYNF
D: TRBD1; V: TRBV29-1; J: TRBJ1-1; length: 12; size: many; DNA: TGCAGCGGACGACAGGGCAACACTGAAGCTTTCTTT; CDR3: CSGRQGNTEAFF
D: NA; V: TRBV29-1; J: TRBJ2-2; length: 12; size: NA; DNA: TGCAGCGTCCACAAAAACACCGGGGAGCTGTTTTTT; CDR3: CSVHKNTGELFF
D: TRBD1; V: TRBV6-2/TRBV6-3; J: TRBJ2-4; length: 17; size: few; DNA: TGTGCCAGCAGTTACTGGGGACAGATAGGAGCCAAAAACATTCAGTACTTC; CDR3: CASSYWGQIGAKNIQYF
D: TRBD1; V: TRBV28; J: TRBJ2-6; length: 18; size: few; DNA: TGTGCCACCCATGGGGGACAGGGGAAACCCTCTGGGGCCAACGTCCTGACTTTC; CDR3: CATHGGQGKPSGANVLTF
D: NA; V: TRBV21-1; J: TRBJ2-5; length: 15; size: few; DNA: TGTGCCAGCAACCGCGGCGGGTCAGCCCAAGAGACCCAGTACTTC; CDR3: CASNRGGSAQETQYF
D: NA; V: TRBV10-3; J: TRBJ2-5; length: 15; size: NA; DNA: TGTGCCATCAGTGAGTCGGGCAGGGCCCAAGAGACCCAGTACTTC; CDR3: CAISESGRAQETQYF
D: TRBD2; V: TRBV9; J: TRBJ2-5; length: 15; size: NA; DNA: TGTGCCAGCAGCGCCTTAGCGGGAGTGTTAGAGACCCAGTACTTC; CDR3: CASSALAGVLETQYF
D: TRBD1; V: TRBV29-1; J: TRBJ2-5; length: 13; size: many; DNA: TGCAGCGTCGAAACAGGGGGCGCTGGGACCCAGTACTTC; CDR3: CSVETGGAGTQYF